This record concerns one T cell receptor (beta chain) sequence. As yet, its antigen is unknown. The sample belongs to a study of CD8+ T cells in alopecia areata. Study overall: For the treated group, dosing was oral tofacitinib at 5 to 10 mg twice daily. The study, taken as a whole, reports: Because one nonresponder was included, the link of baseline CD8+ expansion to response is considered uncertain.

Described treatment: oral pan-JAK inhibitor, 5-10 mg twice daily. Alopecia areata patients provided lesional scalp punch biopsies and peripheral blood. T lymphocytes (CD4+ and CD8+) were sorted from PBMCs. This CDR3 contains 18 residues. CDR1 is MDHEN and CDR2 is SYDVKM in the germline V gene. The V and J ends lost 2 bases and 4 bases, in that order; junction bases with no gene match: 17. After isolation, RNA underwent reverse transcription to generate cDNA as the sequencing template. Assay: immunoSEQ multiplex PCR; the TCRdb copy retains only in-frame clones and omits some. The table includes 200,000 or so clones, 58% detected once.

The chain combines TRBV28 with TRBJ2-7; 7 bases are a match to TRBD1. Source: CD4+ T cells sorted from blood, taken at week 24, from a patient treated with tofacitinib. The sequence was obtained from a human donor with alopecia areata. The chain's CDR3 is CASSLGRGATGSLYEQYF. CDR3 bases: TGTGCCAGCAGTTTAGGTCGCGGTGCGACAGGGTCGTTATACGAGCAGTACTTC.